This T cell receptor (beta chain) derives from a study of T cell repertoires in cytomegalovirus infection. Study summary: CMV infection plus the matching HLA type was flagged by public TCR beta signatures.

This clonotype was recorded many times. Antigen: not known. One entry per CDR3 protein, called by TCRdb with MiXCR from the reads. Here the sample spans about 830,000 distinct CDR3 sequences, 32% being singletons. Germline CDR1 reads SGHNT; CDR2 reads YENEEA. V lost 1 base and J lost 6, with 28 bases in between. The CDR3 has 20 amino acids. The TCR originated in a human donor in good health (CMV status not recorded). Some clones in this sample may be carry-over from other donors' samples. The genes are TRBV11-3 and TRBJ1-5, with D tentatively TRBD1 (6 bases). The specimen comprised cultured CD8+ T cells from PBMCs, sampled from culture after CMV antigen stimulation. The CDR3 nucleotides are TGTGCCAGCAGCTTAGTGGGAGGTCGGGGGTCGGTAGTGGGGGCTCAGCCCCAGCATTTT. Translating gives CASSLVGGRGSVVGAQPQHF.